What follows describes a single TCR beta chain. Its antigen is undetermined. Compared with germline, one end of the junction differs, possibly owing to a read error. This sample is part of a study of regulatory T cells in long-lasting Graves disease. Study context: The term persistent Graves' disease signified upward of 5 years on antithyroid drugs with positive TSH receptor antibodies. Study outcomes and limitations: There were preferences for TRBV28, TRBJ1-2 and TRBJ2-5 in persistent disease.

As to time point: persistent/refractory GD, antithyroid drugs over 5 years with positive TRAb. With RNA extracted from PBMCs as input, the TCR library was made. Researchers made TCR beta libraries by using iRepertoire HTBI primers and running Arm-PCR on CDR3 regions. TCRdb passed the multiplex PCR reads through MiXCR, listing each CDR3 protein once. The sample has roughly 700,000 distinct CDR3 sequences, about 32% seen once. Germline V gene sequence: CDR1 SNHLY, CDR2 FYNNEI. The CDR3 has 13 amino acids. The source material was peripheral blood mononuclear cells (PBMCs), sampled when the disease was refractory, from a patient treated with antithyroid drugs. The rearrangement links TRBV2 to TRBJ1-1; the match to TRBD1 covers 8 bases. The receptor's source is a female donor with Graves disease. The CDR3, as DNA: TGTGCCAGCAGTGAAGGGACAGGGATAGAAGCTTCCTTT. Translation gives CASSEGTGIEASF.